These 23 T cell receptor beta chains share one sample of origin, sequenced in a study of blood T cell repertoires in COVID-19 (dated by TCRdb to about 2020). The library relied on the immunoSEQ multiplex PCR assay. Entries here come from immuneACCESS through TCRdb and include only in-frame sequences with V and J called. Some clones fail to appear in such tables; in the studies checked, an unresolved V gene covers under half of the shortfall, and the cause of the remainder is unknown. The sample table records approximately 77,000 clones; about 82% of these occur just once. The ten largest clones take up roughly 18% of the sample. Sequencing used peripheral blood. The origin of the receptors is a woman aged 60-70 years with acute or convalescent COVID-19.

This clone was seen only once. The chain employs TRBV7-6 and TRBJ1-2; no firm D call. CDR1 SGHVS and CDR2 FNYEAQ come from the germline V gene. The V end was cut by 5 bases, the J end by 4 bases, with 23 bases between. CDR3 length: 17 amino acids. The CDR3: CASSPPMWQAGGYGYTF. Written as DNA, the CDR3 is TGTGCCAGCAGCCCCCCTATGTGGCAGGCAGGTGGCTATGGCTACACCTTC.

This clone was counted only a few times. The DNA for the CDR3 is TGTGCCTGGAGCACAGGGAATCAGCCCCAGCATTTT. Translating gives CAWSTGNQPQHF. The chain joins TRBV30 to TRBJ1-5; possibly TRBD1 for D (6 bases). The germline gives CDR1 GTSNPN, CDR2 SVGIG (reference sequence). The length of the CDR3 is 12 residues. Trimming left V 3 bases short and J 4 bases short, with 7 bases between.

The gene calls are TRBV7-3 and TRBJ2-2; the match to TRBD1 covers 9 bases. The CDR3 is 16 residues long. CDR1 is SGHTA and CDR2 is FQGTGA in the germline V gene. The ends lost 2 bases at V and 4 bases at J; junction bases unmatched: 5. The CDR3 DNA follows: TGTGCCAGCAGCTTATTTGGGACAGGGCGCACCGGGGAGCTGTTTTTT. Amino acids: CASSLFGTGRTGELFF.

This clone was picked up one time. The chain links TRBV2 to TRBJ2-3; 9 bases are shared with TRBD2. The CDR3 spans 17 residues. The junction had 10 bases not matched to a gene; V was cut back by 5 bases and J by 1 base. The germline CDR1 and CDR2 sequences are SNHLY and FYNNEI. In DNA form, the CDR3 reads TGTGCCAGCAGTTCTCCCGAGGCTAGCGGGGGCACAGATACGCAGTATTTT. Its protein is CASSSPEASGGTDTQYF.

J is TRBJ1-1 and V is TRBV30; D perhaps matches TRBD1 (6 bases). Trimming took 6 bases from V and 8 from J, leaving 19 bases between them. This CDR3 is 13 amino acids long. Per germline, CDR1 GTSNPN and CDR2 SVGIG (reference sequence). The CDR3 DNA is TGTGCCTGTACCCAGGGGCCCCTTCTGGAAGCTTTCTTT. Protein sequence: CACTQGPLLEAFF.

This clone was counted only a few times. J is TRBJ2-3 and V is TRBV12-1; TRBD1, the table's D call, was not compared with the DNA. TRBV12-1 is a documented pseudogene. The CDR3 extends over 14 amino acids. This chain's CDR3 is CASSLTGKSDTQYF. CDR3 in DNA: TGTGCCAGCAGCTTAACAGGGAAATCCGATACGCAGTATTTT.

This rearrangement joins TRBV9 to TRBJ2-3, with a weak D call TRBD1 (5 bases). Trimming took off 0 bases at V and 3 bases at J, with 8 bases between the two ends. Germline CDR1 SGDLS, CDR2 YYNGEE. The CDR3 runs to 14 residues. Written as DNA, the CDR3 is TGTGCCAGCAGCGTAGGGCAGGGAACAGATACGCAGTATTTT. This translates into CASSVGQGTDTQYF.

The rearrangement links TRBV3-1 (or the pseudogene TRBV3-2) to TRBJ1-4; 7 nucleotides line up with TRBD1. The CDR3 consists of 15 residues. Germline trimming cut 0 bases from V and 8 bases from J; bases unmatched to any gene: 6. CDR1 and CDR2 (germline): LGHDT, YNNKEL (reference sequence). This CDR3 is CASSQDTGVREKLFF. CDR3 bases: TGTGCCAGCAGCCAAGACACAGGGGTTCGAGAAAAACTGTTTTTT.

The sample holds one count of this clone. The chain has TRBV30 and TRBJ1-2; maybe TRBD1 (6 bases). The CDR3 has 13 amino acids. V lost 2 bases to trimming and J lost 6 bases, with 13 bases between them. Germline CDR1 reads GTSNPN; CDR2 reads SVGIG (reference sequence). Here the CDR3 DNA reads TGTGCCTGGAGTATGGGGGCGCGGGATGGCTACACCTTC. Residues: CAWSMGARDGYTF.

This clone was observed once. The genes are TRBV19 and TRBJ2-6; 9 bases match TRBD1. V shed 9 bases and J 0 bases; nucleotides not matched to a gene: 12. Germline V gene lookup returns CDR1 LNHDA and CDR2 SQIVND (reference sequence). This CDR3 has 18 residues. CDR3 DNA: TGTGCCAGCAATGGGGACAGGGTTCACGTCTCTGGGGCCAACGTCCTGACTTTC. Translation gives CASNGDRVHVSGANVLTF.

J is TRBJ2-1 and V is TRBV6-6; D is unresolved. Germline CDR1 reads MNHNY; CDR2 reads SVGAGI (reference sequence). This CDR3 is built from 13 residues. V was pared by 7 bases and J by 6 bases, with 13 bases between. The CDR3 reads CASTSAERNEQFF. The CDR3 DNA reads TGTGCCAGCACATCCGCGGAGCGCAATGAGCAGTTCTTC.

The chain links TRBV5-1 to TRBJ2-3; D is perhaps TRBD2 (6 bases). CDR1 and CDR2 from the germline V gene are SGHRS and YFSETQ. CDR3 size: 14 residues. The ends were cut back, 0 bases at V and 6 bases at J, with 11 bases in the middle. CDR3 amino acids: CASSLELAGDTQYF. The CDR3 DNA reads as TGCGCCAGCAGCTTGGAACTAGCAGGCGATACGCAGTATTTT.

V and J are TRBV10-3 and TRBJ2-5; D gene unclear. Germline values: CDR1 ENHRY, CDR2 SYGVKD. This CDR3 region has 13 residues. Trimming removed 3 bases from V and 1 base from J, with 6 bases in between. DNA of the CDR3: TGTGCCATCAGTGATACCAGCCAAGAGACCCAGTACTTC. It is translated as CAISDTSQETQYF.

V is TRBV10-3 and J is TRBJ1-1, with a weak D call TRBD1 (5 bases). V lost 8 bases to trimming and J lost 5 bases, with 18 bases between them. The CDR3 runs 14 residues. From germline, CDR1 is ENHRY and CDR2 SYGVKD. The CDR3 DNA follows: TGTGCCATCTCGTTGGGCAGGGAAGGAACTGAAGCTTTCTTT. As protein: CAISLGREGTEAFF.

This clone has just a few counts. The rearrangement joins TRBV2 to TRBJ1-3; D may be TRBD1 (6 bases). The germline CDR1 and CDR2 sequences are SNHLY and FYNNEI. V lost 8 bases, J lost 0 bases, and 8 bases lay in between. The CDR3 has 13 residues. The chain's CDR3 is CASGQLSGNTIYF. The DNA for the CDR3 is TGTGCCAGCGGACAGCTCTCTGGAAACACCATATATTTT.

V gene TRBV30 combines with J gene TRBJ1-1; the D gene is possibly TRBD1 (5 bases). Trimming took 4 bases from V and 0 from J, leaving 15 bases between them. CDR1 is GTSNPN, CDR2 SVGIG, per germline (reference sequence). This CDR3 has 15 amino acids. CDR3 region: CAWMGRGAMNTEAFF. CDR3 sequence (DNA): TGTGCCTGGATGGGTAGGGGCGCCATGAACACTGAAGCTTTCTTT.

The chain joins TRBV11-2 to TRBJ2-1; 11 nucleotides agree with TRBD1. The CDR3 sequence is 16 residues long. V lost 5 bases to trimming and J lost 7 bases; unmatched junction nucleotides: 10. Germline V CDR1 and CDR2: SGHAT, FQNNGV. Here the CDR3 DNA reads TGTGCCAGCAGCCCGGACAGGGGGCAATTTCAGAATGAGCAGTTCTTC. Amino acid sequence: CASSPDRGQFQNEQFF.

The DNA for the CDR3 is TGTGCCAGCAGCTTATCTCTCTCTGGGGCCAACGTCCTGACTTTC. Translation gives CASSLSLSGANVLTF. The V and J genes are TRBV5-6 and TRBJ2-6, with no clear D. V lost 2 bases to trimming and J lost 0 bases, with 6 bases between them. There are 15 residues in the CDR3. Germline V gene data show CDR1 as SGHDT and CDR2 as YYEEEE.

CDR3 sequence: CAIRDGSGGTGELFF. The CDR3 DNA sequence: TGTGCCATTCGGGACGGTTCAGGGGGCACCGGGGAGCTGTTTTTT. The chain combines TRBV10-3 with TRBJ2-2, with 7 bases aligning to TRBD1. V trimming: 9 bases; J trimming: 4 bases; junction bases outside the gene matches: 11. This CDR3 region has 15 residues. Germline assignment: CDR1 ENHRY and CDR2 SYGVKD.

The rearrangement links TRBV12-3 or TRBV12-4 to TRBJ1-5; 9 nucleotides align to TRBD1. The CDR3 length is 13 residues. After removal of 7 bases from V and 7 bases from J, the junction contained 5 bases not matched to a gene. CDR3 protein: CASNPGQGQPQHF. DNA for the CDR3: TGTGCCAGCAATCCGGGACAGGGCCAGCCCCAGCATTTT.

This sequence joins TRBV27 and TRBJ2-5, with 11 positions matching TRBD1. This CDR3 region has 14 residues. CDR1 MNHEY and CDR2 SMNVEV come from the germline V gene (reference sequence). V dropped 4 bases and J dropped 4; count of bases not matched to a gene: 2. The CDR3 DNA follows: TGTGCCAGCAGTTCCGGGACAGGGGGAGAGACCCAGTACTTC. This gives the protein CASSSGTGGETQYF.

The chain is built from TRBV14 and TRBJ2-7; 8 nucleotides match TRBD1. Trimming took 2 bases from V and 0 from J; bases not matched to a gene: 3. The CDR3 consists of 15 residues. Germline values: CDR1 SGHDN, CDR2 FVKESK. The CDR3 DNA follows: TGTGCCAGCAGCCAACGAGGGACAGGCTCCTACGAGCAGTACTTC. Protein product: CASSQRGTGSYEQYF.

This clone turned up a few times. The chain has TRBV5-1 and TRBJ1-5; the D is unclear. Germline assignment: CDR1 SGHRS and CDR2 YFSETQ. CDR3 length: 14 amino acids. The V end lost 0 bases, the J end lost 4 bases, and 8 bases lay between the germline ends. The CDR3 sequence is CASSLESGNQPQHF. The CDR3 coding sequence is TGCGCCAGCAGCTTGGAATCGGGGAATCAGCCCCAGCATTTT.